The clone carrying this T cell receptor beta chain is hyperexpanded (1% or more). Antigen specificity is unknown. Points from the study as a whole: Under 2% of tumor Treg sequences matched blood Tregs or memory cells. Tumor Tregs overlapped most with tumor, then blood, naive CD4+ cells.

The sorted Tregs were CD4+CD25+CD127-/low cells. V shed 2 bases and J shed 0 bases, with 7 bases lying between them. The CDR3 totals 14 residues. TRBV12-4/TRBJ1-2 clonotypes were amplified with adaptor-ligated barcode primers. TCRdb processed the multiplex PCR reads anew with MiXCR; each CDR3 protein has one entry. This sample has around 180 distinct CDR3 sequences; under 2% occur once, and the top ten carry less than 35%. The rearrangement joins TRBV12-3 or TRBV12-4 to TRBJ1-2; D ambiguous. The sequence derives from a female donor with breast cancer. The sequencing input was Tregs sorted from blood. CDR3 loop: CASSLRGTNYGYTF. CDR3 nucleotide sequence: TGTGCCAGCAGTTTACGAGGGACTAACTATGGCTACACCTTC.